Sequencing of this T cell receptor (beta chain) was carried out in a study of blood T cells in healthy people across ages (dated by TCRdb to 2015 to 2017). In the study overall: In model experiments, roughly one uniquely barcoded TCR beta cDNA molecule per two T cells was captured by template switching. The study measured age-related changes in TCR beta repertoire diversity using deep sequencing normalized with unique cDNA molecular identifiers. Four age groups were formed from the donors: young (average roughly 15 years), middle-aged (around 37), aged (62) and long-lived (about 75). To avoid experimental bias, donors of different ages were distributed randomly across sequencing lanes. The study analyzed two additional independent replicas of 1 million unique cDNA reads from the same blood draw for two donors, one aged 18 to 30 and one aged 80 or older. Study-level results and caveats: Observed TCR beta diversity per million T cells fell roughly linearly with age, and a significant reduction was already apparent by age around 36. Compared with the aged group, the long-lived group had more naive CD4+ T cells, fewer expanded clones and increased TCR diversity, a pattern suggesting age selection. Donor CMV infection status was unknown, potentially confounding age-related changes in expanded clonotypes. There was a strong correlation between observed TCR beta diversity and the percentage of naive T cells measured by flow cytometry. Estimates of total diversity based on one million sequenced T cells were regarded as lower bounds and as underestimates. Since profiling was done on bulk unsorted PBMCs, naive and antigen-experienced compartments could not be conclusively compared.

Donors were about 36 systemically healthy Caucasian individuals from Russia aged roughly 6 to 90 years. Roughly 10 milliliters of peripheral blood were collected from each donor into EDTA-treated Vacutainer tubes. PBMCs were isolated by Ficoll-Paque density-gradient centrifugation, with at least 6 million obtained per sample. Total RNA, at least 6 micrograms per sample, was extracted from PBMCs with Trizol reagent. The percentages of naive CD45RAhigh/CD27high T cells were determined by flow cytometry on a PBMC aliquot from every donor. Libraries were prepared through 5' RACE. The listed sequencing device is Illumina HiSeq 2500. The second PCR ran for roughly 6 to 11 cycles and used a J-beta primer mix along with a sample-barcoded 5' primer. A template-switch 5' adaptor carrying 12 random nucleotides introduced a unique molecular identifier onto each TCR beta cDNA molecule. At least 2.5 million CDR3-containing paired-end reads were obtained from each sample. First-strand cDNA was synthesized from all RNA with the Mint cDNA synthesis kit, primed by a TRBC-specific oligonucleotide. All cDNA was treated with uracil-DNA glycosylase and then went through a first 18-cycle PCR with the universal primers M1SS and BC2_uni_R. For the original study's pipeline: For normalization, 1 million high-quality reads, each with a distinct molecular identifier, were randomly selected from each sample. Instead of being binned into consensus sequences, reads that shared molecular identifiers were thrown out. CDR3 identification, clonotype clustering and error correction used MiTCR with a Q25 quality threshold and the strictest error-elimination algorithm. Lower-bound total TCR beta diversity was estimated with a nonparametric unseen species model using Euler transformation. The public reads were reprocessed in TCRdb via fastp at Q25 and MiXCR, keeping in-frame beta chains. Entries that share a CDR3 protein sequence are merged under the most common genes and DNA. The V and J calls were determined by TCRdb, not by the authors. For this sample the table gives about 1.8 million distinct CDR3 sequences, of which just under 50% were detected only once. The ten most abundant clones make up over 2% of the sample.

The germline V gene yields SGHTA for CDR1 and FQGNSA for CDR2. The CDR3 runs 12 residues from the cysteine to the phenylalanine. Only the CDR3 part of the read is kept: 36 bases, read in frame from the first base. V lost 2 bases and J lost 10 bases; the stretch between them is 6 bases long. Comments on this clonotype: Its antigen is not yet known. Base qualities are not at hand, and no much larger clone is one base apart.

Sequenced material: blood. This TCR was recovered from a woman aged 40-49 years in good health. This receptor chain uses TRBV7-2 and TRBJ2-6, with no confident D gene call. Read as DNA, the sequence is TGTGCCAGCAGCTTAAATTTTAACGTCCTGACTTTC. This sequence encodes CASSLNFNVLTF.